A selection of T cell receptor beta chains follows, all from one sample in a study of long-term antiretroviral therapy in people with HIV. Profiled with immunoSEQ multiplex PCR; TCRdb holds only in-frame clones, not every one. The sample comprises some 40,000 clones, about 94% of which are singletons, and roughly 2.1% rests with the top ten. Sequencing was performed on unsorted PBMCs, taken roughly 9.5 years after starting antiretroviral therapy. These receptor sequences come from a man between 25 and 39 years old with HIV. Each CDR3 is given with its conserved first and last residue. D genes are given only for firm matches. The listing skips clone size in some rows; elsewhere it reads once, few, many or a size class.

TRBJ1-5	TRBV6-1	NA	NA	TGTGCCAGCAGTCCCGATATTCGGAGCAATCAGCCCCAGCATTTT	CASSPDIRSNQPQHF
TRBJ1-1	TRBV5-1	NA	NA	TGCGCCAGCAGCTCGCGACCTATGACAGGCCTTGAGGCTGAAGCTTTCTTT	CASSSRPMTGLEAEAFF
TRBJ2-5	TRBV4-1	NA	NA	TGCGCCAGCAGCCAAGTACAGGTCCCCCAAGAGACCCAGTACTTC	CASSQVQVPQETQYF
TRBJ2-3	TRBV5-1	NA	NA	TGCGCCAGCAGCTTGCTCAGGGAGTCCACAGATACGCAGTATTTT	CASSLLRESTDTQYF
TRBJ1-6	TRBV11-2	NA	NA	TGTGCCAGCAGCTCCCCCTGGGGAACCGGTAATTCACCCCTCCACTTT	CASSSPWGTGNSPLHF
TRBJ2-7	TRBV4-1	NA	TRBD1	TGCGCCAGCAGCAGAGCAGGGGGAAGCTCCTACGAGCAGTACTTC	CASSRAGGSSYEQYF
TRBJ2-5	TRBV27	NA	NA	TGTGCCAGCACCTCCCTGACGGGTCCGCAAGAGACCCAGTACTTC	CASTSLTGPQETQYF
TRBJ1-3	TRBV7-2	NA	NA	TGTGCCAGCAGCATAGGACGAGGAAACACCATATATTTT	CASSIGRGNTIYF
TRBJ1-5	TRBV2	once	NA	TGTGCCAGCAGTGAAGCGCGTGGTGGCAATCAGCCCCAGCATTTT	CASSEARGGNQPQHF
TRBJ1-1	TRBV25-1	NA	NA	TGTGCCAGCAGTGAATTAAGGGACCCGATATTGAACACTGAAGCTTTCTTT	CASSELRDPILNTEAFF
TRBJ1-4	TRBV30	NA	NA	TGTGCCTGGTTAGGGAAGGGAGCAACTAATGAAAAACTGTTTTTT	CAWLGKGATNEKLFF
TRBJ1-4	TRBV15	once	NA	TGTGCCACCAGCAGAGATCCAGGGGAAAAACTGTTTTTT	CATSRDPGEKLFF
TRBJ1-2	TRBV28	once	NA	TGTGCCAGCACCAACAACTATGGCTACACCTTC	CASTNNYGYTF
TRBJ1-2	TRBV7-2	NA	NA	TGTGCCAGCAGCTTAGCCCGGGGGGGGGTTGGCTATGGCTACACCTTC	CASSLARGGVGYGYTF
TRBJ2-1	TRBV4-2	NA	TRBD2	TGTGCCAGCAGCCAGGGACTACTCTACAATGAGCAGTTCTTC	CASSQGLLYNEQFF
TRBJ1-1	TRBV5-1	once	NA	TGCGCCAGCAGAGGGTGGGTGACAGATAACACTGAAGCTTTCTTT	CASRGWVTDNTEAFF
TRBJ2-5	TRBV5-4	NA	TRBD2	TGTGCCAGCAGCTACGGGACTAGGCGGGAGACCCAGTACTTC	CASSYGTRRETQYF
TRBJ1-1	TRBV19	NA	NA	TGTGCCAGTGGCGTCTCTGAAGCTTTCTTT	CASGVSEAFF
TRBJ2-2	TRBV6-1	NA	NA	TGTGCCAGCAGTGCCCAGGCACGAACGAACACCGGGGAGCTGTTTTTT	CASSAQARTNTGELFF
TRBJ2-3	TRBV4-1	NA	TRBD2	TGCGCCAGCAAACCGGGACTAGGACAGGATACGCAGTATTTT	CASKPGLGQDTQYF
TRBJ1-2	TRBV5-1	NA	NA	TGCGCCAGCAGGGCCCTATCGGACGTGGGTGGCTACACCTTC	CASRALSDVGGYTF
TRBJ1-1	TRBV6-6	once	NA	TGTGCCAGCAGTTACCCTTCAGGAGATACTGAAGCTTTCTTT	CASSYPSGDTEAFF
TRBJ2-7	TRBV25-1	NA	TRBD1	TGTGCCAGCAGTGGCTGGACAGGGGATGAATCCTACGAGCAGTACTTC	CASSGWTGDESYEQYF
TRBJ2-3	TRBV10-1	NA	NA	TGCGCCAGCAGTGAAAGGGGGGCCACAGATACGCAGTATTTT	CASSERGATDTQYF
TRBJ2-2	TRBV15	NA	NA	TGTGCCACCAGCAGAGATCCCGGGACGAACACCGGGGAGCTGTTTTTT	CATSRDPGTNTGELFF
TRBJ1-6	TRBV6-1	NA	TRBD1	TGTGCCAGCACCCCGCGACAGGGTAATTCACCCCTCCACTTT	CASTPRQGNSPLHF
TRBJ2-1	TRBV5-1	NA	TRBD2	TGCGCCAGCAGCTTGGGACTAGCGGGGGGGCGCGATGAGCAGTTCTTC	CASSLGLAGGRDEQFF
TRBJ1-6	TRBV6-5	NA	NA	TGTGCCAGCAGTTACTCGAACAGCCTTAATTCACCCCTCCACTTT	CASSYSNSLNSPLHF
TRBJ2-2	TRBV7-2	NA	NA	TGTGCCAGCAGTTCTAGACTCACCGGGGAGCTGTTTTTT	CASSSRLTGELFF
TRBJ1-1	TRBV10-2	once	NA	TGCGCCAGCAGTACTACCGGGACAATCACTGAAGCTTTCTTT	CASSTTGTITEAFF
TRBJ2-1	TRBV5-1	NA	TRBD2	TGCGCCAGCAGCTGGCTAGCGGACGGATACAATGAGCAGTTCTTC	CASSWLADGYNEQFF
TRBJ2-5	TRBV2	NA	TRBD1	TGTGCCAGCAGTGAACTCGGACAGGGCAGGGAGACCCAGTACTTC	CASSELGQGRETQYF
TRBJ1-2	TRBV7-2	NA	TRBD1	TGTGCCAGCAGCTTTTTGGGACAGGGAGGAGGTGGCTACACCTTC	CASSFLGQGGGGYTF
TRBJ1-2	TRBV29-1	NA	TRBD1	TGCAGCGCCGACCAAACAGGACAGGGGAACTATGGCTACACCTTC	CSADQTGQGNYGYTF
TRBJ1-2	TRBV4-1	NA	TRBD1	TGCGCCAGCAGCCCTCGGGACAGGGAAAGTTCTAGGAATGGCTACACCTTC	CASSPRDRESSRNGYTF
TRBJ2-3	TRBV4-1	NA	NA	TGCGCCAGCAGCCAAGTGCATGGGACTCGGGGGTACACAGATACGCAGTATTTT	CASSQVHGTRGYTDTQYF
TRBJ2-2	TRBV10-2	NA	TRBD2	TGCGCCAGCAGTAGCGGGGGGTACACCGGGGAGCTGTTTTTT	CASSSGGYTGELFF
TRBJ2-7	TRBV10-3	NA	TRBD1	TGTGCCATCAGTGATCAGATACCGGGGGACAGGGGGCCGGAGCAGTACTTC	CAISDQIPGDRGPEQYF
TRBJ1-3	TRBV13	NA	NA	TGTGCCAGCAGCTTAGAATCTGGAAACACCATATATTTT	CASSLESGNTIYF
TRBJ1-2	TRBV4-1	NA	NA	TGCGCCAGCAGCCACCTACGGACTGGGTATGGCTACACCTTC	CASSHLRTGYGYTF
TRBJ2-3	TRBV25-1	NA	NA	TGTGCCAGCAGTGAAGGCGGGATAAGCACAGATACGCAGTATTTT	CASSEGGISTDTQYF
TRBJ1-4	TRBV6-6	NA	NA	TGTGCCAGCAAGGAGGGGGACCCAAAACTGTTTTTT	CASKEGDPKLFF
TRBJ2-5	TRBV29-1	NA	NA	TGCAGCGTTGCTATCCGGGGGTTTCAAGAGACCCAGTACTTC	CSVAIRGFQETQYF
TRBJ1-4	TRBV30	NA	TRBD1	TGTGCCTGGAGTAGGGACAGGCTAACTAATGAAAAACTGTTTTTT	CAWSRDRLTNEKLFF
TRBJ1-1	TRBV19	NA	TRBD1	TGTGCCAGTAGTTTTACAGGGGCCAACACTGAAGCTTTCTTT	CASSFTGANTEAFF
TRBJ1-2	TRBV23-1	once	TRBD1	TGCGCCAGCAGTTCTCGGACAGGGATATGGTATGGCTACACCTTC	CASSSRTGIWYGYTF
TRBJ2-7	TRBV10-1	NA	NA	TGCGCCAGCAGGGAGACGTGCAGGGCCTACGAGCAGTACTTC	CASRETCRAYEQYF
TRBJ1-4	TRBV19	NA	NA	TGTGCCAGTAGTCTCCGTGCAGCCCGAACTAATGAAAAACTGTTTTTT	CASSLRAARTNEKLFF
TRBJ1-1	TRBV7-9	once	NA	TGTGCCAGCAGCCCAGCCCTAAACACTGAAGCTTTCTTT	CASSPALNTEAFF
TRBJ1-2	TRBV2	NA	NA	TGTGCCAGCAGTTACAGGGACCCCTCCTATGGCTACACCTTC	CASSYRDPSYGYTF